This TCR beta chain was identified in a study of T cell responses to AZD1222 COVID-19 vaccine. Germline V gene sequence: CDR1 WNHNN, CDR2 SYGVQD (reference sequence). The CDR3 sequence is 13 residues long. The V segment lost 3 bases and the J segment 11 bases; nucleotides outside the gene matches: 10. Profiling relied on immunoSEQ multiplex PCR, and the TCRdb table lists in-frame clones only, not all of them. In the table there are some 130,000 clones, 65% to 90% of which are singletons. The TCR sequence derives from an adult in good health. This chain connects TRBV10-1 to TRBJ2-7; 7 bases map to TRBD1. The sequencing here drew on peripheral blood, taken on day 0 of AZD1222 vaccination. The CDR3, as DNA: TGCGCCAGCAGTGATAAACAGGGGCGGGTAGAGTACTTC. The encoded protein is CASSDKQGRVEYF.